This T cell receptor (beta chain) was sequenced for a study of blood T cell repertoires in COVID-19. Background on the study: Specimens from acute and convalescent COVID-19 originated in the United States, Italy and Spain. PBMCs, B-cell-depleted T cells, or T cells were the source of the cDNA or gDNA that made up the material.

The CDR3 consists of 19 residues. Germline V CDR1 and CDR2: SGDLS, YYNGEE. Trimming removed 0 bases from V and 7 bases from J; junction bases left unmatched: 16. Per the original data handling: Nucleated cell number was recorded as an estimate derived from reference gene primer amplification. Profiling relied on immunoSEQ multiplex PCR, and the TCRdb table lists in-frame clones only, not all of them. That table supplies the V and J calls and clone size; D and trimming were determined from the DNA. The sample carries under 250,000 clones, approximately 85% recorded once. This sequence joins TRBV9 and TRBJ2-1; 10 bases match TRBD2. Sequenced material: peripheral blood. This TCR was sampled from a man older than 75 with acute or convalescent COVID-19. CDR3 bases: TGTGCCAGCAGCGTAGGGCCAGCGGGAGGGGCAAGCGGGAAGAATGAGCAGTTCTTC. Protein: CASSVGPAGGASGKNEQFF.